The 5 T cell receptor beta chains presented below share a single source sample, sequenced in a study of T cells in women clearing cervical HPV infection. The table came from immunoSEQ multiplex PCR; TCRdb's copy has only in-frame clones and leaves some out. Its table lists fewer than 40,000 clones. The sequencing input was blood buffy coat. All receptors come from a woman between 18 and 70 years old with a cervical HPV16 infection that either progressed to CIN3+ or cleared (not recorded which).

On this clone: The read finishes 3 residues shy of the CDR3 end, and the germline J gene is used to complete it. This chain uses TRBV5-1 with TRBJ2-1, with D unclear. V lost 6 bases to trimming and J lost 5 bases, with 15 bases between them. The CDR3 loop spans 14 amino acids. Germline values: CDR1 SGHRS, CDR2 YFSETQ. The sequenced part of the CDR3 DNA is TGCGCCAGCAATGTTCACAAAGGTAACAATGAG. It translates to CASNVHKGNNE. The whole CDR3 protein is CASNVHKGNNEQFF. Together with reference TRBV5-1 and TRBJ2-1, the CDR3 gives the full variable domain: KAGVTQTPRYLIKTRGQQVTLSCSPISGHRSVSWYQQTPGQGLQFLFEYFSETQRNKGNFPGRFSGRQFSNSRSEMNVSTLELGDSALYLCASNVHKGNNEQFFGPGTRLTVL.

The CDR3 DNA, read in part, is TGTGCCAGCAGCCCCCCGGGGACAGCTAATTCACCC. It translates to CASSPPGTANSP. The whole CDR3 region reads CASSPPGTANSPLHF. The chain joins TRBV11-3 to TRBJ1-6, with 7 bases identical to TRBD1. The read comes to an end 3 residues before the CDR3 does, leaving the germline J gene to fill in the end. J was trimmed by 6 bases and V by 5 bases; bases with no gene match: 7. Germline assignment: CDR1 SGHNT and CDR2 YENEEA. The CDR3 covers 15 residues. Looking up the rest from reference TRBV11-3 and TRBJ1-6 gives the full variable domain: EAGVVQSPRYKIIEKKQPVAFWCNPISGHNTLYWYLQNLGQGPELLIRYENEEAVDDSQLPKDRFSAERLKGVDSTLKIQPAELGDSAVYLCASSPPGTANSPLHFGNGTRLTVT.

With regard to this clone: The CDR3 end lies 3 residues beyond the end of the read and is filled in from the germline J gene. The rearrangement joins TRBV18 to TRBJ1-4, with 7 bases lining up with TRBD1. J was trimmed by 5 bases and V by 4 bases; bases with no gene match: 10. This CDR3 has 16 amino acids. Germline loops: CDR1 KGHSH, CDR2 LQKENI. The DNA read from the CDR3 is TGTGCCAGCTCACTTGGAGAGACAGGGACGAATGAAAAA. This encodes CASSLGETGTNEK. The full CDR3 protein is CASSLGETGTNEKLFF.

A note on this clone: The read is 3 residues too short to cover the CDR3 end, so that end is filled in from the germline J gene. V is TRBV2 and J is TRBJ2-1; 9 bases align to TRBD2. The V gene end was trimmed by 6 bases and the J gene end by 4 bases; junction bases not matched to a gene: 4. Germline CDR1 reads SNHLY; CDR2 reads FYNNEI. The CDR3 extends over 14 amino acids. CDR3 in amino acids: CASSVAGDYNEQFF. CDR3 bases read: TGTGCCAGCAGCGTAGCGGGGGATTACAATGAG.

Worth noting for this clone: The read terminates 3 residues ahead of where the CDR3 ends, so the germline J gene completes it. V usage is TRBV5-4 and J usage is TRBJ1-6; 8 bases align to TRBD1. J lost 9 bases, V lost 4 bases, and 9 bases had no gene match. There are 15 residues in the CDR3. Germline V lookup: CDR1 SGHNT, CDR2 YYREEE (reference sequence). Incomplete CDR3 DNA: TGTGCCAGCAGCGCACAACAGGGGGTGAGTTCACCC. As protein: CASSAQQGVSSP. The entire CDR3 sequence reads CASSAQQGVSSPLHF.